A selection of T cell receptor beta chains follows, all from one sample in a study of T cell responses to AZD1222 COVID-19 vaccine. The assay was immunoSEQ multiplex PCR, and TCRdb's table has in-frame clones only and misses some. Here the sample spans 150,000 or so clones, roughly 90% being singletons. The sample was peripheral blood, taken on day 0 of AZD1222 vaccination. All receptors derive from an adult in good health. CDR3s include the opening cysteine and the closing phenylalanine or tryptophan. A D gene is named only where the DNA matches it firmly. The size of a clone is reported for some rows only, either as once, few or many, or as a class for expanded clones.

J	size	D	V	CDR3	DNA
TRBJ2-3	-	-	TRBV19	CASSWTVTDTQYF	TGTGCCAGTAGCTGGACGGTCACAGATACGCAGTATTTT
TRBJ2-5	-	-	TRBV7-8	CASSHGWGQETQYF	TGTGCCAGCAGCCACGGATGGGGGCAAGAGACCCAGTACTTC
TRBJ2-7	-	-	TRBV28	CASSLQGISYEQYF	TGTGCCAGCAGTTTACAGGGCATTTCCTACGAGCAGTACTTC
TRBJ2-7	-	TRBD1	TRBV27	CASRGDRYEQYF	TGTGCCAGCAGGGGGGACAGGTACGAGCAGTACTTC
TRBJ2-7	-	TRBD1	TRBV7-2	CASSFQRQGAGEQYF	TGTGCCAGCAGCTTCCAAAGACAGGGGGCTGGGGAGCAGTACTTC
TRBJ1-5	-	TRBD1	TRBV30	CAWASGQGGQPQHF	TGTGCCTGGGCTTCCGGGCAGGGGGGCCAGCCCCAGCATTTT
TRBJ2-2	-	-	TRBV6-1	CASSEMRLTGELFF	TGTGCCAGCAGTGAAATGCGACTGACCGGGGAGCTGTTTTTT
TRBJ1-2	-	-	TRBV7-8	CASSLRVRGGYTF	TGTGCCAGCAGCTTAAGGGTGCGTGGTGGCTACACCTTC
TRBJ1-2	-	TRBD1	TRBV7-9	CASSKGQLDSYTF	TGTGCCAGCAGTAAGGGACAGCTCGATAGCTACACCTTC
TRBJ2-7	-	TRBD2	TRBV19	CASSIALAGDYEQYF	TGTGCCAGTAGTATAGCCCTAGCGGGAGACTACGAGCAGTACTTC
TRBJ1-2	once	-	TRBV28	CASGDYYGYTF	TGTGCCAGCGGGGATTACTATGGCTACACCTTC
TRBJ1-2	once	-	TRBV6-2/TRBV6-3	CASSSTREGHYGYTF	TGTGCCAGCAGTTCCACGCGGGAGGGCCACTATGGCTACACCTTC
TRBJ2-7	-	-	TRBV7-9	CASTDTAGSEFEQYF	TGTGCCAGCACCGATACGGCAGGGAGCGAGTTCGAGCAGTACTTC
TRBJ1-6	-	-	TRBV27	CASSLGQGLTNSPLHF	TGTGCCAGCAGTTTAGGGCAGGGACTAACCAATTCACCCCTCCACTTT
TRBJ1-5	-	TRBD1	TRBV7-2	CASSPMGQDNQPQHF	TGTGCCAGCAGCCCCATGGGACAGGACAATCAGCCCCAGCATTTT
TRBJ1-1	once	TRBD1	TRBV7-3	CASSLDPGQGSEAFF	TGTGCCAGCAGCCTCGACCCGGGACAGGGGTCTGAAGCTTTCTTT
TRBJ1-6	-	TRBD1	TRBV6-4	CASSGGDRDSPLHF	TGTGCCAGCAGCGGGGGGGACAGAGATTCACCCCTCCACTTT
TRBJ2-2	-	-	TRBV2	CASSGPLAGELFF	TGTGCCAGCAGTGGGCCCCTAGCCGGGGAGCTGTTTTTT
TRBJ2-5	-	-	TRBV6-5	CASRRGGVRTQYF	TGTGCCAGCCGAAGGGGGGGCGTGAGGACCCAGTACTTC
TRBJ1-6	-	-	TRBV9	CASSLGIGNSPLHF	TGTGCCAGCAGCCTAGGGATTGGGAATTCACCCCTCCACTTT
TRBJ1-2	-	-	TRBV14	CASSQLGVGYGYTF	TGTGCCAGCAGCCAACTTGGAGTCGGCTATGGCTACACCTTC
TRBJ2-5	-	-	TRBV5-6	CASSLEGPQYF	TGTGCCAGCAGCTTGGAAGGACCCCAGTACTTC
TRBJ1-2	-	-	TRBV12-3/TRBV12-4	CASTRRGYYGYTF	TGTGCCAGCACCCGGCGGGGATACTATGGCTACACCTTC
TRBJ1-1	-	-	TRBV25-1	CASSESGRGGTEAFF	TGTGCCAGCAGTGAATCGGGCAGGGGTGGAACTGAAGCTTTCTTT
TRBJ2-5	-	TRBD2	TRBV11-3	CASRQRGLALETQYF	TGTGCCAGCAGACAAAGGGGACTAGCATTAGAGACCCAGTACTTC
TRBJ2-5	-	-	TRBV27	CASSPPRFRGQETQYF	TGTGCCAGCAGTCCCCCTCGCTTCCGAGGGCAAGAGACCCAGTACTTC
TRBJ2-2	-	TRBD1	TRBV6-6	CATDRAGTGELFF	TGTGCCACCGACAGGGCAGGGACCGGGGAGCTGTTTTTT
TRBJ1-2	-	-	TRBV12-3/TRBV12-4	CASSFDFGGYTF	TGTGCCAGCAGTTTCGACTTCGGGGGCTACACCTTC
TRBJ2-1	medium-sized	TRBD2	TRBV6-4	CASSDSSGGANEQFF	TGTGCCAGCAGTGACTCTAGCGGGGGGGCCAATGAGCAGTTCTTC
TRBJ2-2	few	-	TRBV5-1	CASRWEVEAGELFF	TGCGCCAGCAGATGGGAAGTAGAGGCCGGGGAGCTGTTTTTT
TRBJ1-3	-	-	TRBV2	CASGEEYTIYF	TGTGCCAGCGGAGAAGAGTACACCATATATTTT
TRBJ1-2	once	-	TRBV6-5	CASSYPGLGYTF	TGTGCCAGCAGTTACCCGGGACTTGGCTACACCTTC
TRBJ1-4	-	-	TRBV7-9	CASSFRVEGEKLFF	TGTGCCAGCAGCTTTCGGGTCGAGGGGGAAAAACTGTTTTTT
TRBJ1-1	-	-	TRBV7-2	CASSFTAYGTEAFF	TGTGCCAGCAGCTTTACGGCGTACGGCACTGAAGCTTTCTTT
TRBJ1-5	-	-	TRBV6-6	CASGVNSNQPQHF	TGTGCCAGCGGTGTTAACAGCAATCAGCCCCAGCATTTT
TRBJ2-3	-	TRBD2	TRBV18	CASSPGELSGTRTDTQYF	TGTGCCAGCTCACCAGGCGAGTTAAGCGGGACCCGCACAGATACGCAGTATTTT
TRBJ2-3	-	-	TRBV2	CASSTSGGTDTQYF	-
TRBJ2-3	-	-	TRBV19	CASSTERWSRTDTQYF	TGTGCCAGTAGTACGGAACGGTGGAGCCGCACAGATACGCAGTATTTT
TRBJ1-2	few	TRBD1	TRBV5-6	CASSVGTGGIGYGYTF	TGTGCCAGCAGCGTGGGGACAGGGGGCATCGGCTATGGCTACACCTTC
TRBJ1-1	-	TRBD1	TRBV5-1	CASSITGTGQTEAFF	TGCGCCAGCAGCATAACCGGGACAGGGCAAACTGAAGCTTTCTTT
TRBJ2-1	-	TRBD2	TRBV24-1	CATSERGTSGARDNEQFF	TGTGCCACCAGTGAGAGGGGGACTAGCGGGGCGAGGGACAATGAGCAGTTCTTC
TRBJ1-2	few	-	TRBV5-1	CASSLASQTYGYTF	TGCGCCAGCAGCTTGGCCTCACAGACCTATGGCTACACCTTC
TRBJ2-4	-	TRBD1	TRBV7-2	CASSSLDRVIAKNIQYF	TGTGCCAGCAGCTCTCTGGACAGGGTTATTGCCAAAAACATTCAGTACTTC
TRBJ2-7	-	TRBD1	TRBV7-2	CASSYQTGVSYEQYF	TGTGCCAGCAGCTACCAAACAGGGGTCTCCTACGAGCAGTACTTC
TRBJ2-3	-	-	TRBV29-1	CSVVLRTDTQYF	TGCAGCGTGGTCCTGCGCACAGATACGCAGTATTTT
TRBJ1-3	-	-	TRBV9	CASSVRGDSGNTIYF	TGTGCCAGCAGTGTACGGGGAGACTCTGGAAACACCATATATTTT
TRBJ1-5	-	-	TRBV28	CASSLTLYNQPQHF	TGTGCCAGCAGTTTAACCCTCTACAATCAGCCCCAGCATTTT
TRBJ1-2	-	-	TRBV7-2	CASSRDTSNYGYTF	TGTGCCAGCAGCCGGGACACCTCTAACTATGGCTACACCTTC
TRBJ1-1	-	-	TRBV19	CASTEGPGGTEAFF	TGTGCCAGTACCGAGGGGCCCGGGGGCACTGAAGCTTTCTTT